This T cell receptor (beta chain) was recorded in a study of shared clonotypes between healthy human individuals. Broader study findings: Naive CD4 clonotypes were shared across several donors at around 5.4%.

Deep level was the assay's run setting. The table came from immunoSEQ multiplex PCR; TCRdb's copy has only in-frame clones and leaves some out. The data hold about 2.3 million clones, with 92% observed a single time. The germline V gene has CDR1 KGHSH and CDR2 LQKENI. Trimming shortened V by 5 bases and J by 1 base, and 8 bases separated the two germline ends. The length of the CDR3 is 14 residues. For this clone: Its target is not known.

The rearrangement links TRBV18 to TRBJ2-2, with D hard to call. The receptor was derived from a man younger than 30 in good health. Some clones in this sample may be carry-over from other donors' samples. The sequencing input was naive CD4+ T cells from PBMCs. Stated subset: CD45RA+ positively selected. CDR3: CASSSPGNTGELFF. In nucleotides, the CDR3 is TGTGCCAGCTCATCCCCAGGGAACACCGGGGAGCTGTTTTTT.